Sequencing of this T cell receptor (beta chain) was carried out in a study of blood T cell repertoires in COVID-19. Study-wide context: From T cells, B-cell-depleted T cells, or PBMCs came the material, which was cDNA or gDNA.

From germline, CDR1 is MGHRA and CDR2 YSYEKL. V dropped 3 bases and J dropped 6; count of bases not matched to a gene: 5. The CDR3 is made up of 15 amino acids. The table came from immunoSEQ multiplex PCR; TCRdb's copy has only in-frame clones and leaves some out. Counted here are approximately 130,000 clones, more than 75% occurring once; the ten biggest clones make up about 2%. The sample taken for sequencing was peripheral blood. The rearrangement joins TRBV4-1 to TRBJ2-2, with TRBD2 matching 9 bases. The receptor's source is a woman aged 50 to 60 with acute or convalescent COVID-19. In DNA form, the CDR3 reads TGCGCCAGCAGCCAGGCGGGGGGGTTCCCCGGGGAGCTGTTTTTT. It yields the protein CASSQAGGFPGELFF.